This T cell receptor beta chain was sequenced in a study of T-cell reconstitution after alpha-beta-depleted transplantation in children. TCRbeta library construction was performed incorporating unique molecular identifiers. In TCRdb, the PCR reads were re-called with MiXCR into one record per CDR3 protein. Among about 980,000 distinct CDR3 sequences, about 30% were seen once, and the ten largest hold approximately 30%. CDR1 and CDR2 from the germline V gene are SGHRS and YFSETQ. Between the trimmed V and J ends, which lost 4 bases and 4 bases, there was a span of 9 bases. CDR3 length: 12 amino acids. Overall study results and limits: Hyperexpanded clones declined; after one year, newly produced T cells mostly supplied diversity.

There are a few counts of this clonotype. No antigen is known for it. The sequences come from PBMCs, mostly from graft donor cells, collected 360 days after TCRalphabeta/CD19-depleted stem cell transplant. The receptor was derived from a boy younger than two who had a stem cell transplant for SCID, so the T cells may come from the graft donor. This sequence joins TRBV5-1 and TRBJ2-7, with D perhaps being TRBD1 or TRBD2 (5 bases each). The CDR3 DNA reads as TGCGCCAGCAGCGGATGGGGGTACGAGCAGTACTTC. It translates to CASSGWGYEQYF.